This entry features one T cell receptor (beta chain) sequence. The sample originates from a study of blood T cell repertoires in COVID-19. On the study more broadly: PBMCs, B-cell-depleted T cells, or T cells were the source of the cDNA or gDNA that made up the material.

The assay was immunoSEQ multiplex PCR, and TCRdb's table has in-frame clones only and misses some. The sample lists roughly 200,000 clones; roughly 88% were seen once. This CDR3 spans 15 amino acids. Germline assignment: CDR1 SGDLS and CDR2 YYNGEE. V was pared by 4 bases and J by 3 bases, with 16 bases between. Source material: PBMCs or T cells enriched from blood (not recorded which). The receptor was isolated from a man aged 35 to 55 with acute COVID-19. V is TRBV9 and J is TRBJ1-1; TRBD1 is a possible D gene (5 bases). The chain's CDR3 is CASSLYRGGYTEAFF. The DNA for the CDR3 is TGTGCCAGCAGCTTATACCGCGGGGGGTACACTGAAGCTTTCTTT.